The 15 T cell receptor beta chains below all came from one sample that was sequenced in a study of cytotoxic CD8 clonotypes in ibrutinib-treated CLL. Assay used: immunoSEQ multiplex PCR; TCRdb lists only in-frame clones, some missing. The table has around 150,000 clones, around 80% seen once; the top ten hold around 7.6%. The sequencing used PBMCs, collected after 36 months of ibrutinib treatment. These receptors came from a human donor with chronic lymphocytic leukemia.

CDR3 DNA sequence: TGCGCCAGCAGCTTGACTGTACTAGCGGGTCAAGAGACCCAGTACTTC. It specifies CASSLTVLAGQETQYF. The chain links TRBV5-1 to TRBJ2-5; 9 bases are a match to TRBD2. V lost 1 base to trimming and J lost 2 bases; unmatched junction nucleotides: 6. This CDR3 contains 16 residues. Germline assignment: CDR1 SGHRS and CDR2 YFSETQ.

The rearrangement uses TRBV5-1 and TRBJ1-2; D is unresolved. Trimming left V 0 bases short and J 5 bases short, with 11 bases between. This CDR3 region has 14 residues. CDR1 and CDR2 from the germline V gene are SGHRS and YFSETQ. The CDR3 coding sequence is TGCGCCAGCAGCTTGGAGCGGGGTTCTTATGGCTACACCTTC. It specifies CASSLERGSYGYTF. The full variable domain, completed using reference TRBV5-1 and TRBJ1-2, is KAGVTQTPRYLIKTRGQQVTLSCSPISGHRSVSWYQQTPGQGLQFLFEYFSETQRNKGNFPGRFSGRQFSNSRSEMNVSTLELGDSALYLCASSLERGSYGYTFGSGTRLTVV.

As to this clone: Other DNA sequences in the sample encode the same CDR3. The V call is TRBV28, the J call TRBJ2-2; D ambiguous. V gave up 6 bases and J gave up 5 bases, with 13 bases separating them. The CDR3 runs to 14 residues. The germline CDR1 and CDR2 sequences are MDHEN and SYDVKM. The CDR3 reads CASRTWGGTGELFF. The CDR3 nucleotides are TGTGCCAGCAGGACTTGGGGTGGGACCGGGGAGCTGTTTTTT.

The chain combines TRBV5-1 with TRBJ2-3, with no clear D. Germline V gene lookup returns CDR1 SGHRS and CDR2 YFSETQ. The CDR3 has 14 residues. V lost 1 base, J lost 4 bases, and 10 bases lay in between. CDR3 protein: CASSLTPPADTQYF. The CDR3 bases are TGCGCCAGCAGCTTGACCCCCCCCGCAGATACGCAGTATTTT.

The gene calls are TRBV10-3 and TRBJ2-5; D remains ambiguous. Looked up from germline, CDR1 is ENHRY and CDR2 is SYGVKD. The germline V and J ends were trimmed by 4 bases and 2 bases, with 5 bases remaining between them. This CDR3 has 12 residues. The CDR3 spells CAISVGQETQYF. Written as DNA, the CDR3 is TGTGCCATCAGTGTGGGGCAAGAGACCCAGTACTTC.

This clone occurred once. This chain connects TRBV4-2 to TRBJ1-6; unclear D gene. Trimming cost V 4 bases and J 0 bases, with 10 bases left between them. The CDR3 covers 16 residues. Germline CDR1 and CDR2: LGHNA and YNFKEQ. The CDR3 is CASSPHLGSYNSPLHF. DNA of the CDR3: TGTGCCAGCAGCCCCCACTTGGGCTCCTATAATTCACCCCTCCACTTT.

This clone was seen only once. The chain carries TRBV6-1 and TRBJ2-7, with D uncertain. Germline V gives CDR1 MNHNS, CDR2 SASEGT. This CDR3 region has 12 residues. V lost 8 bases and J 5 bases, leaving 13 bases between the germline ends. The CDR3 protein is CASVGVGHEQYF. DNA for the CDR3: TGTGCCAGCGTAGGAGTCGGCCACGAGCAGTACTTC.

This rearrangement joins TRBV10-2 to TRBJ2-7, with 15 positions matching TRBD2. Trimming took 6 bases from V and 7 from J; bases not matched to a gene: 7. CDR3 length equals 15 residues. Germline V gene lookup returns CDR1 WSHSY and CDR2 SAAADI. CDR3 sequence reads: CASRQGLAGGDEQYF. The DNA for the CDR3 is TGCGCCAGCAGACAAGGACTAGCGGGGGGGGATGAGCAGTACTTC.

The J gene is TRBJ2-6, the V gene TRBV5-1; D uncertain. The germline V and J ends were trimmed by 0 bases and 2 bases, with 9 bases remaining between them. Germline V lookup: CDR1 SGHRS, CDR2 YFSETQ. This CDR3 contains 16 residues. CDR3 sequence: CASSLDLGAGANVLTF. DNA for the CDR3: TGCGCCAGCAGCTTGGATTTGGGCGCTGGGGCCAACGTCCTGACTTTC.

The V call is TRBV12-5, the J call TRBJ2-7; D is ambiguous. CDR1 and CDR2 from the germline V gene are LGHNT and FRNRAP. This CDR3 contains 12 residues. Between the trimmed V and J ends, which lost 2 bases and 4 bases, there was a span of 6 bases. The CDR3 reads CASGLPPYEQYF. CDR3 DNA sequence: TGTGCTAGTGGTTTGCCCCCGTACGAGCAGTACTTC.

The genes are TRBV2 and TRBJ2-1; D possibly corresponds to TRBD2 (6 bases). The CDR3 loop spans 15 amino acids. Trimming cost V 8 bases and J 6 bases, with 20 bases left between them. CDR1 and CDR2 (germline): SNHLY, FYNNEI. The CDR3 region is CASRLVPPRANEQFF. CDR3 DNA sequence: TGTGCCAGCCGACTAGTACCACCCCGAGCCAATGAGCAGTTCTTC.

This chain connects TRBV20-1 to TRBJ2-1; D remains ambiguous. V was shortened by 2 bases and J by 8 bases, with 4 bases between the two germline ends. The CDR3 length is 10 residues. Germline CDR1 reads DFQATT; CDR2 reads SNEGSKA (reference sequence). CDR3 loop: CSARFDEQFF. The CDR3 DNA is TGCAGTGCTAGATTTGATGAGCAGTTCTTC.

CDR3 region: CASSLWDEGEQYF. CDR3 in DNA: TGTGCCAGCAGTTTATGGGACGAAGGGGAGCAGTACTTC. The V gene is TRBV27, the J gene TRBJ2-7; D is tentatively TRBD1 or TRBD2 (5 bases each). The germline V and J ends were trimmed by 1 base and 7 bases, with 11 bases remaining between them. This CDR3 comprises 13 residues. The V gene's germline CDR1 is MNHEY and CDR2 SMNVEV (reference sequence).

The chain couples TRBV6-5 to TRBJ2-3; D is unclear. With 0 bases removed from V and 4 bases from J, the gap between germline ends came to 8 bases. Per germline, CDR1 MNHEY and CDR2 SVGAGI. The CDR3 extends over 14 amino acids. CDR3 DNA: TGTGCCAGCAGTTACTCTCTGTGGGCAGATACGCAGTATTTT. Translating gives CASSYSLWADTQYF.

This clone was counted a few times. V and J are TRBV5-1 and TRBJ1-1; D uncertain. The germline CDR1 and CDR2 sequences are SGHRS and YFSETQ. The CDR3 is 15 residues long. The germline V and J ends were trimmed by 3 bases and 4 bases, with 16 bases remaining between them. CDR3 sequence: CASSSALGRGTEAFF. For the CDR3, the DNA is TGCGCCAGCAGCTCCGCTCTAGGACGGGGCACTGAAGCTTTCTTT.